The 17 T cell receptor beta chains below come from one sample, sequenced in a study of blood T cell repertoires in COVID-19. The data were produced by immunoSEQ multiplex PCR, yet TCRdb's version contains in-frame clones alone and is incomplete. The sample contains hundreds of thousands of clones, about 83% of which appear only once. The sequenced material came from peripheral blood. The receptors come from a woman in her 40s with active or convalescent COVID-19.

This chain connects TRBV10-3 to TRBJ2-7; 10 bases agree with TRBD2. The CDR3 runs 14 residues. Trimming removed 11 bases from V and 4 bases from J; junction bases left unmatched: 11. The germline V gene has CDR1 ENHRY and CDR2 SYGVKD. The CDR3 protein is CAVGGLAGVYEQYF. The CDR3 nucleotides are TGTGCCGTAGGAGGTCTAGCGGGAGTATACGAGCAGTACTTC.

The chain joins TRBV19 to TRBJ1-1, with D perhaps TRBD1 (5 bases). Germline CDR1 is LNHDA and CDR2 is SQIVND (reference sequence). CDR3 length equals 12 residues. Between the trimmed V and J ends, which lost 8 bases and 5 bases, there was a span of 12 bases. CDR3 loop: CASSGGKTEAFF. Here the CDR3 DNA reads TGTGCCAGTTCGGGGGGAAAGACTGAAGCTTTCTTT. The full variable domain, rest sourced from reference TRBV19 and TRBJ1-1, is DGGITQSPKYLFRKEGQNVTLSCEQNLNHDAMYWYRQDPGQGLRLIYYSQIVNDFQKGDIAEGYSVSREKKESFPLTVTSAQKNPTAFYLCASSGGKTEAFFGQGTRLTVV.

The gene calls are TRBV27 and TRBJ2-7, with D perhaps matching TRBD1 (5 bases). Trimming removed 5 bases at V and 0 bases at J, with 11 bases between. Germline V gene sequence: CDR1 MNHEY, CDR2 SMNVEV (reference sequence). The CDR3 is 14 residues long. The CDR3 bases are TGTGCCAGCAGTCTGGACACTAACTCCTACGAGCAGTACTTC. Residues: CASSLDTNSYEQYF.

Only a few counts were recorded for this clone. The J gene is TRBJ2-5, the V gene TRBV11-2, with a weak D call TRBD1 (6 bases). The ends were cut back, 1 base at V and 4 bases at J, with 10 bases in the middle. In germline, CDR1 is SGHAT, CDR2 FQNNGV. The CDR3 is made up of 14 amino acids. CDR3 amino acids: CASSLGGLGETQYF. The CDR3 bases are TGTGCCAGCAGCTTAGGGGGGCTGGGAGAGACCCAGTACTTC.

The rearrangement uses TRBV30 and TRBJ1-1; a possible D gene is TRBD1 (5 bases). Per the germline V gene, CDR1 is GTSNPN and CDR2 is SVGIG (reference sequence). The CDR3 totals 12 residues. The V gene lost 2 bases and the J gene lost 5 bases, with 9 bases spanning the gap. The CDR3 is CAWSIGQTEAFF. The CDR3 region has the DNA TGTGCCTGGAGTATTGGACAAACTGAAGCTTTCTTT.

V is TRBV5-6 and J is TRBJ2-7; 8 bases line up with TRBD1. Trimming cost V 1 base and J 5 bases; bases outside gene matches: 5. CDR1 is SGHDT, CDR2 YYEEEE, per germline. This CDR3 has 14 amino acids. In nucleotides, the CDR3 is TGTGCCAGCAGCTTGATGGCAGGGGGCAACGAGCAGTACTTC. This encodes CASSLMAGGNEQYF.

The chain employs TRBV24-1 and TRBJ2-2, with D perhaps TRBD2 (5 bases). This CDR3 comprises 15 residues. V dropped 8 bases and J dropped 1 base, with 13 bases sitting between them. Germline V CDR1 and CDR2: KGHDR, SFDVKD. The DNA of the CDR3 is TGTGCCACCACCCCTAGAGGAGGGAACACCGGGGAGCTGTTTTTT. Its protein product is CATTPRGGNTGELFF.

V usage is TRBV2 and J usage is TRBJ1-2; D gene uncertain. CDR3 size: 13 residues. The V gene's germline CDR1 is SNHLY and CDR2 FYNNEI. The V end was cut by 4 bases, the J end by 8 bases, with 14 bases between. CDR3 DNA: TGTGCCAGCAGTGTGGCGGGGAGGAGCGGCTACACCTTC. As protein: CASSVAGRSGYTF.

The chain uses TRBV5-1 and TRBJ2-1, with 13 bases lining up with TRBD2. CDR1 is SGHRS, CDR2 YFSETQ, per germline. The junction had 3 bases not matched to a gene; V was cut back by 3 bases and J by 0 bases. This CDR3 contains 17 residues. CDR3 amino acids: CASSWTSGGSSYNEQFF. The CDR3 region has the DNA TGCGCCAGCAGCTGGACTAGCGGGGGTAGCTCCTACAATGAGCAGTTCTTC.

The chain combines TRBV27 with TRBJ1-2; 8 bases agree with TRBD1. Germline V CDR1 and CDR2: MNHEY, SMNVEV (reference sequence). This CDR3 comprises 15 residues. The ends lost 5 bases at V and 3 bases at J; junction bases unmatched: 8. For the CDR3, the DNA is TGTGCCAGCAGTCCCAACCCGACAGGGGACTATGGCTACACCTTC. It yields the protein CASSPNPTGDYGYTF.

V and J are TRBV15 and TRBJ2-5; 12 bases are shared with TRBD1. CDR1 is LNHNV, CDR2 YYDKDF, per germline (reference sequence). J was trimmed by 5 bases and V by 3 bases; bases with no gene match: 4. The CDR3 runs to 15 residues. Written as DNA, the CDR3 is TGTGCCACCAGCAGGGGACAGGGGGCCCGGGAGACCCAGTACTTC. This translates into CATSRGQGARETQYF. Filled out from reference TRBV15 and TRBJ2-5, the complete variable domain reads DAMVIQNPRYQVTQFGKPVTLSCSQTLNHNVMYWYQQKSSQAPKLLFHYYDKDFNNEADTPDNFQSRRPNTSFCFLDIRSPGLGDTAMYLCATSRGQGARETQYFGPGTRLLVL.

This chain links TRBV3-1 (or the pseudogene TRBV3-2) with TRBJ2-7; no reliable D call. The V and J ends lost 1 base and 5 bases respectively, with 12 bases between them. The CDR3 totals 14 residues. Germline CDR1 is LGHDT and CDR2 is YNNKEL (reference sequence). CDR3 amino acids: CASSQAARPDEQYF. Here the CDR3 DNA reads TGTGCCAGCAGCCAAGCTGCCAGGCCTGACGAGCAGTACTTC.

The V gene is TRBV5-1, the J gene TRBJ2-7, with unresolved D. The germline gives CDR1 SGHRS, CDR2 YFSETQ. The CDR3 totals 12 residues. V lost 5 bases to trimming and J lost 2 bases, with 8 bases between them. The CDR3 sequence is CASRGGAYEQYF. In DNA, the CDR3 is TGCGCCAGCAGAGGCGGAGCCTACGAGCAGTACTTC.

The gene calls are TRBV6-5 and TRBJ1-2; 7 bases match TRBD1. This CDR3 spans 14 amino acids. Germline CDR1 reads MNHEY; CDR2 reads SVGAGI. Unmatched junction bases numbered 10, after V lost 4 bases and J lost 8 bases. CDR3 in amino acids: CASSWGRQGRGYTF. Written as DNA, the CDR3 is TGTGCCAGCAGTTGGGGAAGACAGGGTCGGGGCTACACCTTC.

The rearrangement links TRBV19 to TRBJ1-5; TRBD1 matches 8 bases. CDR1 is LNHDA, CDR2 SQIVND, per germline (reference sequence). With V trimmed by 4 bases and J by 7 bases, 0 bases remained unmatched. The CDR3 is made up of 12 amino acids. CDR3 bases: TGTGCCAGTAGTACAGGGGGCCAGCCCCAGCATTTT. This translates into CASSTGGQPQHF.

The chain employs TRBV11-2 and TRBJ1-1; D gene unclear. CDR3 length: 13 residues. The germline V gene encodes CDR1 SGHAT and CDR2 FQNNGV. V was pared by 0 bases and J by 4 bases, with 6 bases between. The CDR3 here is CASSLDSFTEAFF. CDR3 DNA sequence: TGTGCCAGCAGCTTAGATTCCTTCACTGAAGCTTTCTTT.

This clone appeared once. The identical CDR3 is also encoded by other nucleotide sequences in the sample. This chain links TRBV5-1 with TRBJ2-2; D gene ambiguous. This CDR3 contains 15 residues. Per the germline V gene, CDR1 is SGHRS and CDR2 is YFSETQ. Trimming shortened V by 0 bases and J by 0 bases, and 6 bases separated the two germline ends. The CDR3, as DNA: TGCGCCAGCAGCTTGGGCAGCGCGAACACCGGGGAGCTGTTTTTT. Its translation is CASSLGSANTGELFF.